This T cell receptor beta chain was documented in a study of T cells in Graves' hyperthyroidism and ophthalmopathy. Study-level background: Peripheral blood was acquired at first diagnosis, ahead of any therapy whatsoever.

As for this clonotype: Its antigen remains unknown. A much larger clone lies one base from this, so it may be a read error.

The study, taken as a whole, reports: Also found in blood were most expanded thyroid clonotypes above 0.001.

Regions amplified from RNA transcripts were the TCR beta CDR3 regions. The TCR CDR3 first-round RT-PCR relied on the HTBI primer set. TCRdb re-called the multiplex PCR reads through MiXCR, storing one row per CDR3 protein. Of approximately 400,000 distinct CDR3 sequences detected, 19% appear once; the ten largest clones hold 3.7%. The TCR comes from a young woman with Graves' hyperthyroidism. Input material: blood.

CDR3 DNA: TGCTCCAGCAGCCACCGAGGGGTCGCTGAAGCTTTCTTT. Translated: CSSSHRGVAEAFF. The chain uses TRBV5-1 and TRBJ1-1, with a weak D call TRBD1 (5 bases). The CDR3 is 13 residues long. Germline lookup yields CDR1 SGHRS and CDR2 YFSETQ.